This TCR beta chain came from a study of vaccination and CD4 T cells after COVID-19. A word on this clonotype: The antigen is undetermined.

The study sequenced cultured CD4+ T cell DNA using the Oncomine TCR Beta short-read assay. Genomic DNA was drawn out of CD4+ T cells grown in culture. TCRdb processed the PCR reads anew with MiXCR; each CDR3 protein has one entry. The sample has 15,000 to 20,000 distinct CDR3 sequences; more than 45% are singletons. Treatment defined: roughly 10-day PBMC culture with coronavirus spike peptide pools or control peptides (ViraFEST assay). V was pared by 6 bases and J by 2 bases, with 0 bases of the junction left unmatched. The length of the CDR3 is 13 residues. Germline-derived CDR1 and CDR2 are SGHNT and YENEEA.

The sequence came from a human donor who had recovered from COVID-19. The rearrangement uses TRBV11-3 and TRBJ1-3, with 8 nucleotides matching TRBD1. Sample: CD4+ T cells from blood, cultured in vitro, taken before SARS-CoV-2 vaccination. The CDR3 DNA sequence: TGTGCCAGCAGGGACAGGGCTGGAAACACCATATATTTT. This translates into CASRDRAGNTIYF.